This T cell receptor beta chain was obtained from a study of blood T cells in healthy people across ages. Deletions cut 5 bases from V and 1 base from J, with 12 bases between. Germline V lookup: CDR1 SGHVS, CDR2 FNYEAQ. This CDR3 is built from 15 residues. Next came a second PCR, run for about 7 to 12 cycles, which used a sample-barcoded 5' primer along with a J-beta primer mix. TCRdb itself ran the 5' RACE reads through MiXCR, one entry per CDR3 protein. The data show roughly 1,700,000 distinct CDR3 sequences, 28% seen once. Overall study results and limits: For the donors, CMV status was unknown and possibly confounded expanded clonotype changes. More naive CD4+ cells and higher diversity marked long-lived donors relative to aged donors. TCR beta diversity, measured per million T cells, fell in a roughly linear way with age.

Of note for this clonotype: Its antigen is undetermined.

A minimum of 7 million PBMCs was isolated per sample. The source is a woman aged 25 to 39 in good health. Sequenced material: blood. The rearrangement uses TRBV7-6 and TRBJ2-1; a possible D gene is TRBD2 (6 bases). CDR3: CASSDFAGSYNEQFF. The CDR3 region has the DNA TGTGCCAGCAGCGACTTTGCGGGATCCTACAATGAGCAGTTCTTC.